These 2 T cell receptor beta chains came from one sample sequenced in a study of T cell repertoires in aging, cancer and after chemotherapy. Multiplex touch-down PCR with TRB-A/B primers amplified rearranged V-D-J TRB sequences. TCRdb redid the calling of the multiplex PCR reads with MiXCR, one entry per CDR3 protein. The top ten clones hold 2.6% of a sample with around 13,000 distinct CDR3 sequences, 20% to 30% of them seen once. Peripheral blood genomic DNA, not sorted cells or RNA, was the template. Sequencing input: blood. These receptors were obtained from a human donor in good health.

This clonotype was seen a few times. The V and J genes are TRBV4-2 and TRBJ2-1; D might be TRBD2 (5 bases). The V end lost 0 bases, the J end lost 11 bases, and 11 bases lay between the germline ends. Germline CDR1 LGHNA, CDR2 YNFKEQ. The CDR3 spans 13 residues. As DNA, the CDR3 is TGTGCCAGCAGCCAAGACGAGGGTGTGAAGCAGTTCTTC. This codes for CASSQDEGVKQFF.

The chain links TRBV5-6 to TRBJ1-5; D gene uncertain. The CDR3 has 13 amino acids. V was trimmed by 2 bases and J by 6 bases, leaving 9 bases between them. The germline gives CDR1 SGHDT, CDR2 YYEEEE. Here the CDR3 reads CASSFGVLQPQHF. CDR3 nucleotides: TGTGCCAGCAGCTTTGGGGTTCTTCAGCCCCAGCATTTT.